This TCR beta chain was profiled in a study of PD-L1 blockade in urothelial cancer. Turning to the study itself: Atezolizumab at 1,200 mg intravenously every 3 weeks was started by patients around 2014. Prior exposure to chemotherapy in patients amounted to 0 to 3 regimens received. When blood samples were assessed, the median T cell count was approximately 140,000.

Sequencing used immunoSEQ multiplex PCR; TCRdb keeps in-frame clones, though not all of them. The table has about 95,000 clones, roughly 87% seen once; the top ten hold 1.5% to 2%. Time point described: pretreatment peripheral blood. Urothelial carcinoma in patients was locally advanced or metastatic. The source material was PBMCs, sampled around atezolizumab (anti-PD-L1) treatment. The TCR originated in a man aged 60 to 69 with urothelial cancer.

CDR3 protein: CASSRTGVNEKLFF. For the CDR3, the DNA is TGCGCCAGCAGCCGGACAGGAGTCAATGAAAAACTGTTTTTT. The chain combines TRBV5-1 with TRBJ1-4, with TRBD1 identical over 7 bases. The CDR3 covers 14 residues. The V gene end was trimmed by 4 bases and the J gene end by 5 bases; junction bases not matched to a gene: 5. Per germline, CDR1 SGHRS and CDR2 YFSETQ.